Following are 25 T cell receptor beta chains from one sample sequenced in a study of cytomegalovirus exposure and HLA in healthy donors. The PCR used 60 Vbeta and 13 Jbeta primers. The table came from immunoSEQ multiplex PCR; TCRdb's copy has only in-frame clones and leaves some out. The sample consists of around 100,000 clones, around three quarters of them appearing once. The sample was PBMCs. The receptor source for this set is a young man in good health and CMV-seropositive.

This clone came up a few times. The chain is built from TRBV6-6 and TRBJ1-5; D might be TRBD1 (5 bases). Germline V gene sequence: CDR1 MNHNY, CDR2 SVGAGI (reference sequence). This CDR3 is built from 13 residues. V was trimmed by 6 bases and J by 4 bases, leaving 10 bases between them. The CDR3 sequence is CASSSGWNQPQHF. The CDR3, as DNA: TGTGCCAGCAGCTCAGGGTGGAATCAGCCCCAGCATTTT.

CDR3 sequence (DNA): TGTGCCAGCAGCTCTCGCGGGGTCAGCCCCTCCTACGAGCAGTACTTC. Translating gives CASSSRGVSPSYEQYF. The rearrangement joins TRBV13 to TRBJ2-7; possibly TRBD2 for D (6 bases). Germline values: CDR1 PRHDT, CDR2 FYEKMQ (reference sequence). Trimming pared 4 bases from V and 0 bases from J, leaving 16 bases between. The CDR3 runs 16 residues.

This clone was found once. This rearrangement joins TRBV19 to TRBJ2-5, with TRBD1 matching over 7 bases. V shed 2 bases and J 5 bases; nucleotides not matched to a gene: 8. The germline CDR1 and CDR2 sequences are LNHDA and SQIVND (reference sequence). CDR3 size: 15 residues. This chain's CDR3 is CASSISRQGWETQYF. As DNA, the CDR3 is TGTGCCAGTAGTATATCCCGACAGGGATGGGAGACCCAGTACTTC.

This clone appeared a single time. J is TRBJ1-6 and V is TRBV27; a possible D gene is TRBD1 (5 bases). Trimming removed 4 bases from V and 7 bases from J, with 11 bases in between. CDR3 length: 14 residues. The germline CDR1 and CDR2 sequences are MNHEY and SMNVEV (reference sequence). The CDR3 region is CASSYQGSNSPLHF. The DNA of the CDR3 is TGTGCCAGCAGTTATCAGGGATCGAATTCACCCCTCCACTTT.

This clone was seen a handful of times. The chain uses TRBV6-5 and TRBJ1-6; D is unresolved. Trimming took 7 bases from V and 9 from J, leaving 19 bases between them. In germline, CDR1 is MNHEY, CDR2 SVGAGI. CDR3 length: 15 residues. CDR3 protein: CASTLGLDMSSPLHF. The CDR3 region has the DNA TGTGCCAGCACTCTAGGTCTGGATATGAGTTCACCCCTCCACTTT.

The chain is built from TRBV2 and TRBJ1-1, with D hard to call. The germline V gene encodes CDR1 SNHLY and CDR2 FYNNEI. Trimming left V 6 bases short and J 5 bases short, with 13 bases between. This CDR3 comprises 13 residues. Written as DNA, the CDR3 is TGTGCCAGCAGAGTGGAATCGGGGACTGAAGCTTTCTTT. It specifies CASRVESGTEAFF.

The chain links TRBV6-5 to TRBJ1-2; no reliable D call. This CDR3 contains 12 residues. Germline values: CDR1 MNHEY, CDR2 SVGAGI. V shed 7 bases and J shed 1 base, with 7 bases lying between them. The CDR3 sequence is CASKESNYGYTF. The CDR3 DNA follows: TGTGCCAGCAAGGAGAGTAACTATGGCTACACCTTC.

The chain employs TRBV7-2 and TRBJ2-5, with 16 bases aligning to TRBD2. The CDR3 has 16 residues. Germline lookup yields CDR1 SGHTA and CDR2 FQGNSA. The V segment lost 5 bases and the J segment 5 bases; nucleotides outside the gene matches: 5. The CDR3 here is CASSRGLAGGLETQYF. DNA of the CDR3: TGTGCCAGCAGCCGGGGACTAGCGGGGGGGCTGGAGACCCAGTACTTC.

This clone was observed once. This chain links TRBV19 with TRBJ1-5; D unclear. V was shortened by 0 bases and J by 4 bases, with 7 bases between the two germline ends. The length of the CDR3 is 14 residues. The V gene's germline CDR1 is LNHDA and CDR2 SQIVND (reference sequence). CDR3 protein: CASSIDHGNQPQHF. The CDR3 DNA follows: TGTGCCAGTAGTATAGATCACGGGAATCAGCCCCAGCATTTT.

The chain is built from TRBV9 and TRBJ2-7; possibly TRBD2 for D (6 bases). From germline, CDR1 is SGDLS and CDR2 YYNGEE. Trimming took off 0 bases at V and 6 bases at J, with 16 bases between the two ends. This CDR3 region has 15 residues. Written as DNA, the CDR3 is TGTGCCAGCAGCGTAGGTCTCCAAGAGCGGGCCGAGCAGTACTTC. Protein product: CASSVGLQERAEQYF.

The chain recombines TRBV14 with TRBJ2-5, with TRBD2 matching 10 bases. Germline CDR1 is SGHDN and CDR2 is FVKESK. The CDR3 sequence is 14 residues long. V shed 4 bases, J shed 4 bases, and the junction held 3 bases outside the gene matches. Here the CDR3 DNA reads TGTGCCAGCAGCCTTGGACTAGCGGTAGAGACCCAGTACTTC. This encodes CASSLGLAVETQYF.

This clone appeared once. At one boundary the junction diverges from the germline segment, which might be a read error. V is TRBV6-4 and J is TRBJ2-7; possibly TRBD1 for D (6 bases). The CDR3 covers 14 residues. Germline CDR1 reads MRHNA; CDR2 reads SNTAGT. This CDR3 reads CTSSESPDSREQYF. CDR3 bases: TGTACCAGCAGTGAAAGCCCGGACAGCCGAGAGCAGTACTTC.

The chain links TRBV5-1 to TRBJ1-4; perhaps TRBD1 as D (6 bases). Germline V lookup: CDR1 SGHRS, CDR2 YFSETQ. CDR3 length equals 18 residues. Trimming took 4 bases from V and 5 from J, leaving 24 bases between them. The CDR3 DNA reads TGCGCCAGCAGCCCCGGGGCGACCCCGGGACAAGGAAATGAAAAACTGTTTTTT. It is translated as CASSPGATPGQGNEKLFF. Complete variable domain (other parts from reference TRBV5-1 and TRBJ1-4): KAGVTQTPRYLIKTRGQQVTLSCSPISGHRSVSWYQQTPGQGLQFLFEYFSETQRNKGNFPGRFSGRQFSNSRSEMNVSTLELGDSALYLCASSPGATPGQGNEKLFFGSGTQLSVL.

The V call is TRBV5-6, the J call TRBJ1-1; no definite D call. CDR1 is SGHDT, CDR2 YYEEEE, per germline. The CDR3 covers 13 residues. V was pared by 6 bases and J by 7 bases, with 16 bases between. CDR3 sequence reads: CASTSRGAGEAFF. The CDR3 DNA sequence: TGTGCCAGCACCAGTCGGGGAGCGGGTGAAGCTTTCTTT.

The gene calls are TRBV28 and TRBJ2-6, with 9 bases identical to TRBD1. The V and J ends lost 7 bases and 0 bases, in that order; junction bases with no gene match: 4. Per germline, CDR1 MDHEN and CDR2 SYDVKM. There are 16 residues in the CDR3. The CDR3 DNA follows: TGTGCCAGCATCGGGACAGGGAGCTCTGGGGCCAACGTCCTGACTTTC. Translation gives CASIGTGSSGANVLTF.

This chain uses TRBV5-1 with TRBJ2-3; 8 positions match TRBD1. There are 15 residues in the CDR3. The trim removed 3 bases at V and 3 bases at J, leaving 6 bases unmatched. The germline V gene has CDR1 SGHRS and CDR2 YFSETQ. CDR3 sequence reads: CASSSPGQVTDTQYF. In DNA form, the CDR3 reads TGCGCCAGCAGCTCACCGGGACAGGTTACAGATACGCAGTATTTT. The full variable domain, its missing parts supplied by reference TRBV5-1 and TRBJ2-3, is KAGVTQTPRYLIKTRGQQVTLSCSPISGHRSVSWYQQTPGQGLQFLFEYFSETQRNKGNFPGRFSGRQFSNSRSEMNVSTLELGDSALYLCASSSPGQVTDTQYFGPGTRLTVL.

As regards this clone: Other DNA sequences from this sample encode an identical CDR3 as well. The rearrangement links TRBV6-1 to TRBJ1-5, with D unclear. The CDR3 extends over 16 amino acids. V was pared by 3 bases and J by 0 bases, with 12 bases between. Germline CDR1 MNHNS, CDR2 SASEGT. The CDR3 region is CASSELAGYSNQPQHF. The CDR3 DNA sequence: TGTGCCAGCAGTGAGTTGGCGGGATATAGCAATCAGCCCCAGCATTTT.

V is TRBV29-1 and J is TRBJ2-4, with D unclear. This CDR3 has 13 residues. Trimming stripped 0 bases from V and 6 bases from J, with 9 bases between. The V gene's germline CDR1 is SQVTM and CDR2 ANQGSEA. CDR3 nucleotide sequence: TGCAGCGTTGAAGATCTGACAACAAACATTCAGTACTTC. This encodes CSVEDLTTNIQYF.

The chain combines TRBV10-3 with TRBJ2-3; 11 bases map to TRBD2. V shed 7 bases, J shed 3 bases, and the junction held 12 bases outside the gene matches. The CDR3 has 17 residues. Germline V gene lookup returns CDR1 ENHRY and CDR2 SYGVKD. As DNA, the CDR3 is TGTGCCATCAAAGCCCTAGCGGGGGGAAGGAGAACAGATACGCAGTATTTT. Residues: CAIKALAGGRRTDTQYF.

The CDR3 protein is CASRLQGAQTGELFF. CDR3 in DNA: TGTGCCAGCAGGTTACAGGGGGCGCAGACCGGGGAGCTGTTTTTT. V gene TRBV2 combines with J gene TRBJ2-2; TRBD1 matches 9 bases. Germline assignment: CDR1 SNHLY and CDR2 FYNNEI. CDR3 length: 15 amino acids. V gave up 6 bases and J gave up 5 bases; unmatched junction bases: 7.

V is TRBV4-1 and J is TRBJ2-7, with 7 bases lining up with TRBD1. CDR3 length equals 17 residues. Germline V gives CDR1 MGHRA, CDR2 YSYEKL. J gave up 2 bases and V 0 bases, and 10 bases lay outside the gene matches. The CDR3 loop reads CASSQDFDRDSTYEQYF. As DNA, the CDR3 is TGCGCCAGCAGCCAAGATTTCGATCGGGACAGCACCTACGAGCAGTACTTC.

The chain recombines TRBV5-4 with TRBJ2-3; D uncertain. The V gene lost 1 base and the J gene lost 7 bases, with 19 bases spanning the gap. The CDR3 loop spans 16 amino acids. Germline lookup yields CDR1 SGHNT and CDR2 YYREEE (reference sequence). The DNA of the CDR3 is TGTGCCAGCAGCTTGACTCGGGTCCGTTCGGGTAATACGCAGTATTTT. Translating it yields CASSLTRVRSGNTQYF.

The chain has TRBV6-6 and TRBJ1-3, with unresolved D. The CDR3 has 15 residues. The V gene lost 5 bases and the J gene lost 0 bases, with 11 bases spanning the gap. Per the germline V gene, CDR1 is MNHNY and CDR2 is SVGAGI (reference sequence). The CDR3 reads CASSRLISSGNTIYF. The CDR3 coding sequence is TGTGCCAGCAGTCGACTGATCTCCTCTGGAAACACCATATATTTT.

The chain combines TRBV5-4 with TRBJ2-6; 7 bases agree with TRBD1. Germline assignment: CDR1 SGHNT and CDR2 YYREEE (reference sequence). This CDR3 is built from 20 residues. With 1 base clipped from V and 2 bases from J, the junction kept 15 bases outside the gene matches. Here the CDR3 DNA reads TGTGCCAGCAGCTTGCGGGCTGTGACAGGGACCTCTGCTGGGGCCAACGTCCTGACTTTC. This encodes CASSLRAVTGTSAGANVLTF.

The chain couples TRBV19 to TRBJ1-5; weak D call: TRBD1 (6 bases). Trimming removed 8 bases at V and 0 bases at J, with 8 bases between. Germline V gene sequence: CDR1 LNHDA, CDR2 SQIVND (reference sequence). This CDR3 is 13 amino acids long. CDR3 in amino acids: CASPTGSNQPQHF. The DNA for the CDR3 is TGTGCCAGTCCGACAGGTAGCAATCAGCCCCAGCATTTT.